This T cell receptor (beta chain) comes out of a study of control samples from healthy donors and cancer patients. Generated by immunoSEQ multiplex PCR, the TCRdb table keeps only in-frame clones and is missing some. This table holds about 80,000 clones, around 92% found once. Germline CDR1 SGHRS, CDR2 YFSETQ. With V trimmed by 7 bases and J by 0 bases, 7 bases remained unmatched. The length of the CDR3 is 18 residues. This TCR came from a man in his fifties or sixties in good health. The sequencing input was blood. V and J are TRBV5-1 and TRBJ2-6; 13 nucleotides align to TRBD2. As DNA, the CDR3 is TGCGCCAGCTCGGGGACTAGCGGGGTTCGCTCTGGGGCCAACGTCCTGACTTTC. It yields the protein CASSGTSGVRSGANVLTF.